A selection of T cell receptor beta chains follows, all from one sample in a study of T-cell reconstitution after alpha-beta-depleted transplantation in children. One entry per CDR3 protein results from TCRdb running MiXCR on the PCR reads. There are about 610,000 distinct CDR3 sequences in the sample; approximately 10% occur only once, and less than 5% lies in the top ten. Sequenced material: PBMCs from the stem cell graft donor, taken from the stem cell graft. These receptors came from a human donor who donated a stem cell graft to a child with acute myeloid leukemia. CDR3s include the opening cysteine and the closing phenylalanine or tryptophan. D genes are given only for firm matches. Where a row states a size, it is once, few, many or the class of an expanded clone; other rows omit it.

V gene,D gene,J gene,clone size,CDR3 protein,CDR3 DNA
TRBV4-2,.,TRBJ2-3,.,CASSRRQAADTQYF,TGTGCCAGCAGCCGTAGGCAGGCTGCCGATACGCAGTATTTT
TRBV5-1,TRBD2,TRBJ2-7,few,CASSPGTSVTYEQYF,TGCGCCAGCAGCCCCGGGACTAGCGTGACCTACGAGCAGTACTTC
TRBV18,TRBD1,TRBJ2-7,many,CASSSGFDRVGEQYF,TGTGCCAGCTCTTCTGGATTTGACAGGGTGGGAGAGCAGTACTTC
TRBV29-1,.,TRBJ2-3,many,CSVGVRVGTDTQYF,TGCAGCGTTGGGGTTCGGGTCGGCACAGATACGCAGTATTTT
TRBV28,TRBD1,TRBJ1-1,few,CASSLPGTVNTEAFF,TGTGCCAGCAGTTTACCCGGGACAGTGAACACTGAAGCTTTCTTT
TRBV4-3,.,TRBJ1-5,many,CASSQSSNQPQHF,TGCGCCAGCAGCCAAAGCAGCAATCAGCCCCAGCATTTT
TRBV18,TRBD1,TRBJ1-5,many,CASSPTGDQPQHF,TGTGCCAGCTCACCAACAGGGGATCAGCCCCAGCATTTT
TRBV5-1,TRBD2,TRBJ2-1,few,CASSLAGLAGSREQFF,TGCGCCAGCAGCTTGGCCGGGCTAGCGGGATCTCGCGAGCAGTTCTTC
TRBV12-3/TRBV12-4,.,TRBJ2-1,.,CASRTNNNLEQFF,TGTGCCAGCAGGACCAACAACAATCTTGAGCAGTTCTTC
TRBV5-1,.,TRBJ2-2,.,CASEPLGINTGELFF,TGCGCCAGCGAGCCCCTTGGCATAAACACCGGGGAGCTGTTTTTT
TRBV7-9,.,TRBJ2-1,.,CASSFPSANEQFF,TGTGCCAGCAGCTTCCCTAGCGCTAATGAGCAGTTCTTC
TRBV27,.,TRBJ2-7,.,CASKTGTPAEQYF,TGTGCCAGTAAAACCGGGACTCCGGCCGAGCAGTACTTC
TRBV29-1,TRBD2,TRBJ2-1,many,CSHTSGSFLDEQFF,TGCAGCCATACTAGCGGGAGTTTTCTCGATGAGCAGTTCTTC
TRBV20-1,.,TRBJ2-1,.,CSAYAPTRSYNEQFF,TGCAGTGCGTACGCCCCTACGAGGTCCTACAATGAGCAGTTCTTC
TRBV12-3/TRBV12-4,.,TRBJ1-6,.,CASSLIGSQGSPLHF,TGTGCCAGCAGTTTAATAGGATCCCAAGGTTCACCCCTCCACTTT
TRBV5-1,.,TRBJ1-1,few,CASSWTAGGTEAFF,TGCGCCAGCAGCTGGACAGCTGGGGGCACTGAAGCTTTCTTT